This TCR beta chain is drawn from a study of long-term antiretroviral therapy in people with HIV. Whole-study results and caveats: Dominant in the repertoire at all time points were clones expanded before ART.

This was the immunoSEQ v3.0 assay at survey level. Only in-frame clones appear in the TCRdb table, and some are missing; sequencing was by immunoSEQ multiplex PCR. The sample carries some 28,000 clones, approximately 95% recorded once. A word on this clone: The antigen is undetermined.

The CDR3 runs to 14 residues. Trimming took 4 bases from V and 6 from J, leaving 13 bases between them. The germline V gene has CDR1 SGHRS and CDR2 YFSETQ. Sequencing was performed on unsorted PBMCs, taken 5.3 years after starting antiretroviral therapy. The clonotype was recovered from a man aged 45-60 years with HIV. V is TRBV5-1 and J is TRBJ1-4, with a weak D call TRBD1 (6 bases). CDR3 sequence (DNA): TGCGCCAGCAGCCGTGGGGGCGGGGATGAAAAACTGTTTTTT. This encodes CASSRGGGDEKLFF.